This T cell receptor (beta chain) appears in the sequencing data of a study of tumor and adjacent non-tumor tissue in lung cancer. About the research overall: Histology: about twelve adenocarcinoma, a couple of squamous cell carcinoma, 1 small cell lung cancer. On average, productive TCRbeta reads reached about 4.17 million per sample. General observations from the study: In normal lung, the top 100 clones were significantly more dominant than in tumor.

Germline V gene data show CDR1 as DFQATT and CDR2 as SNEGSKA (reference sequence). The CDR3 is made up of 20 amino acids. The ends were cut back, 5 bases at V and 10 bases at J, with 36 bases in the middle. Three rounds of nested PCR, following a modified ARM-PCR protocol, produced the TCRbeta library. A single record per CDR3 protein comes from TCRdb applying MiXCR to the multiplex PCR reads. The sample carries tens of thousands of distinct CDR3 sequences, around two thirds recorded once. For this clonotype: Its specificity is not known. The CDR3 ends on some other residue instead of the conserved phenylalanine or tryptophan, so this is likely a read error.

RNA was extracted from bulk tissue without any cell sorting. This non-tumor lung sample came from over 3 cm beyond the tumor edge. The sequenced sample was distant non-tumor lung tissue. This TCR was sampled from a woman between 50 and 59 years old with non-small cell lung cancer. The chain employs TRBV20-1 and TRBJ1-6; possibly TRBD1 for D (5 bases). This CDR3 is CSARRIGAVSRAEQGSPLHS. CDR3 coding DNA: TGCAGTGCTCGACGGATTGGGGCCGTGTCTCGGGCGGAGCAGGGATCACCCCTCCACTCC.